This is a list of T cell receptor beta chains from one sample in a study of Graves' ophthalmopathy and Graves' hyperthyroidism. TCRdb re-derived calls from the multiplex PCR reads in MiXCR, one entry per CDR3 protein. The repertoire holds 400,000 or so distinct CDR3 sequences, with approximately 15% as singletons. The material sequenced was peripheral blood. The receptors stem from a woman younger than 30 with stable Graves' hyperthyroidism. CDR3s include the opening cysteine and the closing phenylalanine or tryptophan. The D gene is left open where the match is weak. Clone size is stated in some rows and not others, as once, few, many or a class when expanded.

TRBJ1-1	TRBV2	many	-	CASSEVAAEAFF	TGTGCCAGCAGTGAGGTTGCAGCTGAAGCTTTCTTT
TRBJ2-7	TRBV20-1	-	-	CSAKGKVGSYEQYF	TGCAGTGCTAAGGGTAAAGTGGGATCCTACGAGCAGTACTTC
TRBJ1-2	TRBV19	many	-	CASSISGAYGYTF	TGTGCCAGTAGTATTTCAGGTGCCTATGGCTACACCTTC
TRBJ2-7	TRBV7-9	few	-	CASSSSTVNYEQYF	TGTGCCAGCAGCTCGTCGACAGTTAATTACGAGCAGTACTTC
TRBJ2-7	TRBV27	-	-	CASSLSGSSSRSYEQYF	TGTGCCAGCAGTTTATCCGGGTCATCCTCTCGCTCCTACGAGCAGTACTTC
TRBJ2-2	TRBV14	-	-	CASSTGIFTGELFF	TGTGCCAGCTCCACAGGGATTTTTACCGGGGAGCTGTTTTTT
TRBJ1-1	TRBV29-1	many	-	CSVVEGVGTEAFF	TGCAGCGTTGTGGAGGGGGTGGGAACTGAAGCTTTCTTT
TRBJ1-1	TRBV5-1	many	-	CASSLSQDRLGNTEAFF	TGCGCCAGCAGCTTGTCGCAGGATCGTCTTGGGAACACTGAAGCTTTCTTT
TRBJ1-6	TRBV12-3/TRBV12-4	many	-	CASSRQTIGNSPLHF	TGTGCCAGCAGCCGCCAAACCATTGGAAATTCACCCCTCCACTTT
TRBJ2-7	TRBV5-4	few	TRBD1	CASSLDRGWGDIYEQYF	TGTGCCAGCAGCTTGGACAGGGGGTGGGGGGACATCTACGAGCAGTACTTC
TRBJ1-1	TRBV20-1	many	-	CSARDSWGEDTEAFF	TGCAGTGCTAGAGATTCTTGGGGAGAGGACACTGAAGCTTTCTTT
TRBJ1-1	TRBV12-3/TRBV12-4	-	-	CASSDSRREVKGTEAFF	TGTGCCAGCAGTGATAGCAGGAGGGAAGTTAAGGGAACTGAAGCTTTCTTT
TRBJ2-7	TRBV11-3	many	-	CASSLRQEPYEQYF	TGTGCCAGCAGCTTAAGACAGGAGCCCTACGAGCAGTACTTC
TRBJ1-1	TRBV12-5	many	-	CASGPTGVMNTEAFF	TGTGCTAGTGGCCCCACAGGTGTTATGAACACTGAAGCTTTCTTT
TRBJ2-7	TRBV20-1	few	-	CSARDSQSYEQYF	TGCAGTGCCCGGGACTCCCAATCCTACGAGCAGTACTTC